A selection of T cell receptor beta chains follows, all from one sample in a study of response to subunit inactivated influenza vaccine. One entry per CDR3 protein results from TCRdb running MiXCR on the RT-PCR reads. The sample lists 500,000 or so distinct CDR3 sequences; about 15% were seen once. The specimen was CD4+ T cells sorted from PBMCs, collected around 25 months after vaccination. Every receptor here comes from a man aged 50-75 years who received an inactivated influenza vaccine. CDR3s include the opening cysteine and the closing phenylalanine or tryptophan. A D gene is named only where the DNA matches it firmly. Where a row states a size, it is once, few, many or the class of an expanded clone; other rows omit it.

D gene	clone size	V gene	J gene	CDR3 protein	CDR3 DNA
NA	NA	TRBV24-1	TRBJ2-2	CATSDLAGQSTGELFF	TGTGCCACCAGTGATTTGGCGGGTCAGTCGACCGGGGAGCTGTTTTTT
NA	few	TRBV6-5	TRBJ2-3	CASSYSGAWQGPDTQYF	TGTGCCAGCAGTTACTCTGGTGCATGGCAGGGTCCAGATACGCAGTATTTT
NA	few	TRBV7-2	TRBJ1-4	CASSRVGTEKLFF	TGTGCCAGCAGCCGGGTGGGGACCGAAAAACTGTTTTTT
TRBD1	NA	TRBV6-2/TRBV6-3	TRBJ1-1	CASSYRTGNTEAFF	TGTGCCAGCAGTTATCGGACAGGGAACACTGAAGCTTTCTTT
NA	NA	TRBV12-3/TRBV12-4	TRBJ2-5	CASSSLGGLQETQYF	TGTGCCAGCAGTTCACTCGGGGGACTCCAAGAGACCCAGTACTTC
TRBD2	few	TRBV29-1	TRBJ2-2	CSVELSGSHTGELFF	TGCAGCGTTGAACTTAGCGGGAGTCACACCGGGGAGCTGTTTTTT
NA	once	TRBV7-2	TRBJ2-1	CASSLSDYNEQFF	TGTGCCAGCAGCCTATCGGACTACAATGAGCAGTTCTTC
NA	NA	TRBV7-2	TRBJ2-6	CASKNSGANVLTF	TGTGCCAGCAAAAACTCTGGGGCCAACGTCCTGACTTTC
NA	NA	TRBV28	TRBJ2-1	CASKSSGGLGYNEQFF	TGTGCCAGCAAGTCTTCGGGCGGCCTGGGTTACAATGAGCAGTTCTTC
NA	NA	TRBV5-1	TRBJ1-6	CASSLAGLGSPLHF	TGCGCCAGCAGCTTGGCCGGGCTAGGGTCACCCCTCCACTTT
NA	few	TRBV6-5	TRBJ2-1	CASHSRGEGLFF	TGTGCCAGCCATTCTCGGGGAGAGGGTCTGTTCTTC
TRBD1	few	TRBV7-2	TRBJ2-4	CASSLKGANIQYF	TGTGCCAGCAGCTTAAAGGGGGCAAACATTCAGTACTTC
NA	many	TRBV12-3/TRBV12-4	TRBJ2-2	CASSSPGAGELFF	TGTGCCAGCAGTTCCCCAGGGGCCGGGGAGCTGTTTTTT
NA	NA	TRBV6-1	TRBJ2-1	CASSRSRYNEQFF	TGTGCCAGCAGTCGATCCAGATACAATGAGCAGTTCTTC
NA	NA	TRBV5-4	TRBJ2-5	CASSLGSPKTQYF	TGTGCCAGCAGCTTGGGATCGCCGAAGACCCAGTACTTC
NA	few	TRBV30	TRBJ2-2	CAWSGQAENTGELFF	TGTGCCTGGAGTGGACAGGCAGAGAACACCGGGGAGCTGTTTTTT
TRBD2	few	TRBV20-1	TRBJ2-3	CSARDGTSGPDTQYF	TGCAGTGCTAGAGACGGGACTAGCGGCCCAGATACGCAGTATTTT
NA	NA	TRBV5-1	TRBJ2-1	CASSPGQSDEQFF	TGCGCCAGCAGCCCGGGACAATCCGATGAGCAGTTCTTC
TRBD1	NA	TRBV5-6	TRBJ1-2	CASSGRDRSTYGYTF	TGTGCCAGCAGCGGTCGGGACAGGTCGACGTATGGCTACACCTTC
NA	NA	TRBV7-2	TRBJ1-6	CASSLDRARSPLHF	TGTGCCAGCAGCTTAGACAGGGCTAGATCACCCCTCCACTTT
TRBD1	many	TRBV6-1	TRBJ1-3	CASSEGQSFSGNTIYF	TGTGCCAGCAGTGAGGGACAGTCCTTCTCTGGAAACACCATATATTTT
NA	few	TRBV2	TRBJ2-7	CASKEGGSSYEQYF	TGTGCCAGCAAGGAGGGGGGTTCCTCCTACGAGCAGTACTTC
TRBD1	few	TRBV9	TRBJ2-1	CASSLRDRGPPYNEQFF	TGTGCCAGCAGCCTACGGGACAGGGGGCCCCCCTACAATGAGCAGTTCTTC
NA	NA	TRBV29-1	TRBJ2-1	CSVAAVSDGREQFF	TGCAGCGTTGCGGCGGTCTCAGACGGCCGTGAGCAGTTCTTC
TRBD2	NA	TRBV27	TRBJ2-3	CASSLSSGRFTDTQYF	TGTGCCAGCAGTTTATCCAGCGGGAGGTTCACAGATACGCAGTATTTT
TRBD2	few	TRBV6-4	TRBJ2-1	CASSAEGTTEQFF	TGTGCCAGCAGTGCTGAAGGGACTACTGAGCAGTTCTTC
NA	NA	TRBV20-1	TRBJ1-1	CSASRQSVNTEAFF	TGCAGTGCTAGTAGACAGAGCGTGAACACTGAAGCTTTCTTT
NA	NA	TRBV20-1	TRBJ1-1	CSAKDIDSNTEAFF	TGCAGTGCTAAAGACATTGACTCGAACACTGAAGCTTTCTTT
NA	NA	TRBV7-3	TRBJ2-2	CASSLGRQGWNTGELFF	TGTGCCAGCAGCCTAGGTCGCCAGGGGTGGAACACCGGGGAGCTGTTTTTT
NA	few	TRBV6-1	TRBJ2-7	CASRGQGGSYEQYF	TGTGCCAGCAGAGGGCAGGGGGGTTCCTACGAGCAGTACTTC
NA	few	TRBV28	TRBJ1-4	CASSRTQGEKLFF	TGTGCCAGCAGTCGCACTCAGGGTGAAAAACTGTTTTTT
NA	NA	TRBV18	TRBJ2-5	CASSLDYQETQYF	TGTGCCAGCTCACTAGATTACCAAGAGACCCAGTACTTC
TRBD1	NA	TRBV2	TRBJ2-5	CASTLDRGESRF	TGTGCCAGCACCCTTGACAGGGGAGAATCCCGATTC
NA	few	TRBV21-1	TRBJ2-7	CASSGLEETVDDEQYF	TGTGCCAGCAGCGGACTTGAGGAGACAGTAGACGACGAGCAGTACTTC
TRBD1	many	TRBV2	TRBJ2-3	CASSEGDRGTDTQYF	TGTGCCAGCAGTGAAGGGGACAGGGGCACAGATACGCAGTATTTT
NA	NA	TRBV11-2	TRBJ2-1	CASSLDRNSYNEQFF	TGTGCCAGCAGCTTAGACAGGAACTCCTACAATGAGCAGTTCTTC
NA	many	TRBV7-6	TRBJ2-2	CASSLEAGELFF	TGTGCCAGCAGCTTAGAAGCCGGGGAGCTGTTTTTT
NA	NA	TRBV6-5	TRBJ2-2	CASSYSIQEANTGELFF	TGTGCCAGCAGTTACTCGATCCAGGAAGCGAACACCGGGGAGCTGTTTTTT
NA	few	TRBV7-3	TRBJ2-1	CASSLSDNEQFF	TGTGCCAGCAGCTTAAGCGACAATGAGCAGTTCTTC
TRBD2	few	TRBV20-1	TRBJ2-1	CSARDAGLAGGLNNEQFF	TGCAGTGCTAGAGATGCGGGACTAGCGGGAGGCCTTAACAATGAGCAGTTCTTC